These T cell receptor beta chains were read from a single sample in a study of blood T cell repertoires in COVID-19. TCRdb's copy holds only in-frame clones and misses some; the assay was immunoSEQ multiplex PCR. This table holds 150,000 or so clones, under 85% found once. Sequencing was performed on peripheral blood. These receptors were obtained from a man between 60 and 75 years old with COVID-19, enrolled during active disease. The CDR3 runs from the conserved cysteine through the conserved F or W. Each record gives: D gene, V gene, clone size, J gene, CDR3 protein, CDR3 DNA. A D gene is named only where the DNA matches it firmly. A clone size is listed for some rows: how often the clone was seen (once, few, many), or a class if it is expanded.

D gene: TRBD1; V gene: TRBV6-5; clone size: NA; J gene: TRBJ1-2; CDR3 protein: CASTGTGGIYGYTF; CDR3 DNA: TGTGCCAGCACCGGGACAGGGGGCATCTATGGCTACACCTTC
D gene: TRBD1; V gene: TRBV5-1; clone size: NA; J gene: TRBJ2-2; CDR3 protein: CASSAASTGTANTGELFF; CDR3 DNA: TGCGCCAGCAGCGCCGCTTCCACCGGGACAGCGAACACCGGGGAGCTGTTTTTT
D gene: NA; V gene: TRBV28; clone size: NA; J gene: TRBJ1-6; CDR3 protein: CASRPAGEGPLNSPLHF; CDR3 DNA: TGTGCCAGCAGACCCGCAGGGGAGGGACCCCTTAATTCACCCCTCCACTTT
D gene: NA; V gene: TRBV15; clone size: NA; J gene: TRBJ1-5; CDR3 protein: CATSAGERQPQHF; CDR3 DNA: TGTGCCACCAGCGCAGGGGAGCGTCAGCCCCAGCATTTT
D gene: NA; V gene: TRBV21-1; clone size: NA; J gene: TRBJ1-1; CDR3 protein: CASSKVEDRGLENTEAFF; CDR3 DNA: TGTGCCAGCAGCAAAGTGGAGGACAGGGGGCTCGAAAACACTGAAGCTTTCTTT
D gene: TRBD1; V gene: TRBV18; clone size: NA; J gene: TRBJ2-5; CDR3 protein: CASSTTGQETQYF; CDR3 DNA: TGTGCCAGCTCAACGACAGGGCAAGAGACCCAGTACTTC
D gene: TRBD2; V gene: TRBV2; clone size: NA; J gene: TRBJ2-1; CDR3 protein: CASSPRLAGGSEQFF; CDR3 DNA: TGTGCCAGCAGCCCTAGACTAGCGGGAGGCAGTGAGCAGTTCTTC
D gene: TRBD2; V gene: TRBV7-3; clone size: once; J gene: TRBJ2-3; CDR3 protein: CASRLTSGETDTQYF; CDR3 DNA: TGTGCCAGCAGGTTAACTAGCGGGGAGACAGATACGCAGTATTTT
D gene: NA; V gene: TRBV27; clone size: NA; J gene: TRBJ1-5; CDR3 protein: CATRRTGVSNQPQHF; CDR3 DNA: TGTGCCACTCGAAGGACGGGGGTTAGCAATCAGCCCCAGCATTTT
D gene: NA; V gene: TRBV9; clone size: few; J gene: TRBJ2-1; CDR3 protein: CASSVEFSSYHEQFF; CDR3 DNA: TGTGCCAGCAGCGTAGAGTTTAGTTCTTACCATGAGCAGTTCTTC
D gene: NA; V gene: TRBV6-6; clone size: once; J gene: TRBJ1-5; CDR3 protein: CASSYGGTVVPQHF; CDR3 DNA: TGTGCCAGCAGTTACGGAGGGACGGTAGTGCCCCAGCATTTT
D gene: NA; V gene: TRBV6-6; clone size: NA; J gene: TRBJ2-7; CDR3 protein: CASRSTGYEQYF; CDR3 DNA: TGTGCCAGCAGGAGCACGGGGTACGAGCAGTACTTC
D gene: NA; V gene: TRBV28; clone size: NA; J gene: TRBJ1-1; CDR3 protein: CASKLGTPNTEAFF; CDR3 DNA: TGTGCCAGCAAACTAGGGACACCGAACACTGAAGCTTTCTTT
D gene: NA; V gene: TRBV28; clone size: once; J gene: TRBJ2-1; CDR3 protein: CASSLGDIMFFF; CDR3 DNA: TGTGCCAGCAGTTTGGGGGACATTATGTTTTTCTTC
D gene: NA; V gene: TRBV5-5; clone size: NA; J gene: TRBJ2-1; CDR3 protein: CASSLVAGSNEQFF; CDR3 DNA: TGTGCCAGCAGCTTGGTGGCAGGGTCCAATGAGCAGTTCTTC
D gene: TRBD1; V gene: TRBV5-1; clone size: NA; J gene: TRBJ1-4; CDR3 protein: CASSFGQGSEKLFF; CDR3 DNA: TGCGCCAGCAGCTTTGGACAGGGTTCTGAAAAACTGTTTTTT
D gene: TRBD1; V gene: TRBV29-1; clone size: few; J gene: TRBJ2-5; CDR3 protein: CSARTGVETQYF; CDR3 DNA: TGCAGCGCACGGACAGGGGTAGAGACCCAGTACTTC
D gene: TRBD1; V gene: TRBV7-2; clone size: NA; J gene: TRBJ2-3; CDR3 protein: CASSFSPGQSTDTQYF; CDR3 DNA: TGTGCCAGCAGCTTTTCTCCGGGACAGAGCACAGATACGCAGTATTTT
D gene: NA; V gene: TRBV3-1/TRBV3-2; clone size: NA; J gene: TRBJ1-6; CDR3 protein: CASSQDRGGLNSPLHF; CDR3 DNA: TGTGCCAGCAGCCAAGATCGAGGGGGACTAAATTCACCCCTCCACTTT
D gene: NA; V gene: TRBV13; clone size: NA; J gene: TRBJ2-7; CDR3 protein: CASSLVGLTEQYF; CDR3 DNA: TGTGCCAGCAGTCTAGTGGGTCTTACCGAGCAGTACTTC
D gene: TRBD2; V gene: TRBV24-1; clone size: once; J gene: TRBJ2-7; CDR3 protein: CATSDPGLVPGEQYF; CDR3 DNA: TGTGCCACCAGTGACCCGGGACTAGTCCCGGGCGAGCAGTACTTC
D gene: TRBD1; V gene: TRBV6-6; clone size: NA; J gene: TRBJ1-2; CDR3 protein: CASSPPTGGSSYGYTF; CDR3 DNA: TGTGCCAGCAGTCCACCCACAGGGGGCAGTTCCTATGGCTACACCTTC
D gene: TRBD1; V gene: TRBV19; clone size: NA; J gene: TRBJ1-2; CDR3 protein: CASSTKTNRGQNYGYTF; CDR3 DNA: TGTGCCAGTAGTACAAAGACTAACAGGGGGCAAAACTATGGCTACACCTTC
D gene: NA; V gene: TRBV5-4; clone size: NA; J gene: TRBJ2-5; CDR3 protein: CASSGSGGMETQYF; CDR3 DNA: TGTGCCAGCAGCGGGTCGGGGGGCATGGAGACCCAGTACTTC
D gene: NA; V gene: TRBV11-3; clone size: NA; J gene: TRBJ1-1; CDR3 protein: CASSLDSTQGWVNTEAFF; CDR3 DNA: TGTGCCAGCAGCTTAGATAGTACACAGGGATGGGTTAACACTGAAGCTTTCTTT
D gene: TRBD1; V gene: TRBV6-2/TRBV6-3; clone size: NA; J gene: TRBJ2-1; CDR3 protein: CASSSPGQGYNEQFF; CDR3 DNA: TGTGCCAGCAGTAGCCCGGGACAGGGGTACAATGAGCAGTTCTTC
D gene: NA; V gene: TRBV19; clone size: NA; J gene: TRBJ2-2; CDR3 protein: CASSTTGIPYTGELFF; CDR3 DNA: TGTGCCAGTAGTACTACAGGGATACCCTACACCGGGGAGCTGTTTTTT
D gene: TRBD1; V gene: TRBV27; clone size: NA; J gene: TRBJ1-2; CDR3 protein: CASREGTGVTNYGYTF; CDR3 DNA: TGTGCCAGCAGGGAAGGGACAGGCGTAACTAACTATGGCTACACCTTC
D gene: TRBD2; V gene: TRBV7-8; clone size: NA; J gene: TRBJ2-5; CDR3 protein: CASSPPRLAGASGETQYF; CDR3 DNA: TGTGCCAGCAGCCCACCCCGACTAGCGGGAGCGAGTGGCGAGACCCAGTACTTC
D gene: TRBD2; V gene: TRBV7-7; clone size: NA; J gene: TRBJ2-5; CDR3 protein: CASSLDWGGSETQYF; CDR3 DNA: TGTGCTAGCAGCTTAGATTGGGGGGGGTCGGAGACCCAGTACTTC
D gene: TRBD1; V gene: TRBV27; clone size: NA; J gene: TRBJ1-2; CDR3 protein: CASSYHSDREGGYTF; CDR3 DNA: TGTGCCAGCAGTTATCACTCCGACAGGGAAGGTGGCTACACCTTC
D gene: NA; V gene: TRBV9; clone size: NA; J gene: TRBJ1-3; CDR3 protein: CASSGDIGSGNTIYF; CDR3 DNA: TGTGCCAGCAGCGGAGACATCGGCTCTGGAAACACCATATATTTT
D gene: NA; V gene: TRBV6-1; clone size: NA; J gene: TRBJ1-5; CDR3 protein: CASSDLGAVKGPQHF; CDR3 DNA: TGTGCCAGCAGTGATCTGGGGGCAGTCAAGGGGCCCCAGCATTTT
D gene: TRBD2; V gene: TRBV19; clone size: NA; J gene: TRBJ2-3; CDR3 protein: CASTRGGAFTDTQYF; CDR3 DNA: TGTGCCAGCACTCGGGGAGGGGCCTTCACAGATACGCAGTATTTT
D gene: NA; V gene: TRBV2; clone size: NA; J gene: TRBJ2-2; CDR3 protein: CASSETRAPGELFF; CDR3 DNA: TGTGCCAGCAGTGAGACTAGGGCGCCCGGGGAGCTGTTTTTT
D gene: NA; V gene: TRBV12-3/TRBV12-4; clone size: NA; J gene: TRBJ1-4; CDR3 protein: CARERREKLFF; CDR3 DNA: TGTGCCCGAGAAAGGAGGGAAAAACTGTTTTTT
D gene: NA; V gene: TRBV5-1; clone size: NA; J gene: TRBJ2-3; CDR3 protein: CASSLGRITDTQYF; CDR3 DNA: TGCGCCAGCAGCTTGGGGCGGATCACAGATACGCAGTATTTT
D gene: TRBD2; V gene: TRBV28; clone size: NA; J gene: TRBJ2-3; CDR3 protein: CASIHGTSGDQGTQYF; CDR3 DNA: TGTGCCAGCATCCACGGGACTAGCGGGGATCAAGGTACGCAGTATTTT
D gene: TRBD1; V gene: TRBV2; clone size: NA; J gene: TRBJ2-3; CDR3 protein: CASSVQGLSPTDTQYF; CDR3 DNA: TGTGCCAGCAGTGTACAGGGGTTGAGTCCGACAGATACGCAGTATTTT
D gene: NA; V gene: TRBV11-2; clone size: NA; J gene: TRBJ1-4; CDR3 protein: CASSLEGRAVF; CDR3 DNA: TGTGCCAGCAGCTTAGAGGGCAGGGCTGTGTTT
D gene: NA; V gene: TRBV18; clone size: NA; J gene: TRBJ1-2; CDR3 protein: CASSPDGGPGYGYTF; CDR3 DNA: TGTGCCAGCTCACCGGATGGGGGCCCAGGTTATGGCTACACCTTC
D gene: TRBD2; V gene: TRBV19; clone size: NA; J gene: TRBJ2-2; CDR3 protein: CASGGLAGRTGELFF; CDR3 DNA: TGTGCCAGTGGGGGACTAGCGGGACGGACCGGGGAGCTGTTTTTT
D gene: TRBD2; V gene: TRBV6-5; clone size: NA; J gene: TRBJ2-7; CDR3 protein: CASRGEGAGSYEQYF; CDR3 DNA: TGTGCCAGCAGGGGGGAGGGCGCCGGGTCCTACGAGCAGTACTTC
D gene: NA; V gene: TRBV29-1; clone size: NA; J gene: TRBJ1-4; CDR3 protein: CSVGRQTNNEKLFF; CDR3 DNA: TGCAGCGTTGGACGACAGACGAACAATGAAAAACTGTTTTTT